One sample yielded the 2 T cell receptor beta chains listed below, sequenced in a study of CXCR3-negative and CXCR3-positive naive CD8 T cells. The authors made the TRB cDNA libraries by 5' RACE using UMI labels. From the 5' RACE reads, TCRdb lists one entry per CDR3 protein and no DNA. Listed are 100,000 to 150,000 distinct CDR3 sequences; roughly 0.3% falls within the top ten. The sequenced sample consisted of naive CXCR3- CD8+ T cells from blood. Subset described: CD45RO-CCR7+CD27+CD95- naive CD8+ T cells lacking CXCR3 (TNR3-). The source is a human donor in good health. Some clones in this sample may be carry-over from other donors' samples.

The CDR3 sequence: CASSIPAGLNTGELFF. The rearrangement joins TRBV19 to TRBJ2-2; TCRdb proposes TRBD2, but this gene call is untestable without DNA. Germline loops: CDR1 LNHDA, CDR2 SQIVND (reference sequence). The CDR3 totals 16 residues.

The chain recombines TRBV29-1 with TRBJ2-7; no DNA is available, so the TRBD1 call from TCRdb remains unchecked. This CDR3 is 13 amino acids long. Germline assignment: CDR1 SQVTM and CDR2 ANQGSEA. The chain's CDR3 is CSARDSGSYEQYF.